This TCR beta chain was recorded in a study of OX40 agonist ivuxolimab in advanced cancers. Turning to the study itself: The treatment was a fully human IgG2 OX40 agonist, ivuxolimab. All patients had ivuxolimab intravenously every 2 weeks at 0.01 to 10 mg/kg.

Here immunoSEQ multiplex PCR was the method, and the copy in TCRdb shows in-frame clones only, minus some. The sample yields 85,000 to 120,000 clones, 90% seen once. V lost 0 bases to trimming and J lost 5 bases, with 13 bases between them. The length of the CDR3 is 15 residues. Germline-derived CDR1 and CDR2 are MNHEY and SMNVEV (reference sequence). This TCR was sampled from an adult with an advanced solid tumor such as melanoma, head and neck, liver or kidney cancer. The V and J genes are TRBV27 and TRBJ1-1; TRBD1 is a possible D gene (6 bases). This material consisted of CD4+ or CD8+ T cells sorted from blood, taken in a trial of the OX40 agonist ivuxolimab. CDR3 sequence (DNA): TGTGCCAGCAGTTTATCAAGTGGGAGGGGGACTGAAGCTTTCTTT. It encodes CASSLSSGRGTEAFF.